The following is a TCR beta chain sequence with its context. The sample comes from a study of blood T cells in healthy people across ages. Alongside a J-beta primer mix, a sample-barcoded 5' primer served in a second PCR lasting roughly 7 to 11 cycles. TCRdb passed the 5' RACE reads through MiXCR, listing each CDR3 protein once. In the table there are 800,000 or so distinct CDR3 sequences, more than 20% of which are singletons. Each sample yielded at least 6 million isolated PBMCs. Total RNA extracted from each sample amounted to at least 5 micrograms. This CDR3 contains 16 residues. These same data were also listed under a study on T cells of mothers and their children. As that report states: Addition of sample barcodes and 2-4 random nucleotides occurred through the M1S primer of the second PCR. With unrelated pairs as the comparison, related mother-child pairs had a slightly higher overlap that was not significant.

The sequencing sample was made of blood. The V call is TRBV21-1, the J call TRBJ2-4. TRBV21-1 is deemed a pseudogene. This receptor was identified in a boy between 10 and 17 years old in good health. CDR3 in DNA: TGTGCCAGCAGCCTCGGAGAGAAACTAGCCAAAAACATTCAGTACTTC. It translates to CASSLGEKLAKNIQYF.